The present entry profiles one TCR beta chain with its context. The record originates from a study of blood T cells in healthy people across ages. Study-level information: Per every two T cells, about one barcoded beta molecule was captured by template switching.

The CDR3 extends over 13 amino acids. Trimming shortened V by 5 bases and J by 6 bases, and 14 bases separated the two germline ends. The germline CDR1 and CDR2 sequences are MDHEN and SYDVKM. The use of a sample-barcoded 5' primer and a J-beta primer mix characterized a second PCR of about 6 to 12 cycles. TCRdb used MiXCR to reprocess the 5' RACE reads, holding one entry per CDR3 protein. The sample yields about 1.8 million distinct CDR3 sequences, 49% seen once. The receptor was isolated from a woman aged 40-49 years in good health. Specimen: blood. This chain connects TRBV28 to TRBJ2-7; D remains ambiguous. CDR3: CASSLGPLPEQYF. The CDR3 DNA reads TGTGCCAGCAGTCTCGGACCCTTGCCCGAGCAGTACTTC.